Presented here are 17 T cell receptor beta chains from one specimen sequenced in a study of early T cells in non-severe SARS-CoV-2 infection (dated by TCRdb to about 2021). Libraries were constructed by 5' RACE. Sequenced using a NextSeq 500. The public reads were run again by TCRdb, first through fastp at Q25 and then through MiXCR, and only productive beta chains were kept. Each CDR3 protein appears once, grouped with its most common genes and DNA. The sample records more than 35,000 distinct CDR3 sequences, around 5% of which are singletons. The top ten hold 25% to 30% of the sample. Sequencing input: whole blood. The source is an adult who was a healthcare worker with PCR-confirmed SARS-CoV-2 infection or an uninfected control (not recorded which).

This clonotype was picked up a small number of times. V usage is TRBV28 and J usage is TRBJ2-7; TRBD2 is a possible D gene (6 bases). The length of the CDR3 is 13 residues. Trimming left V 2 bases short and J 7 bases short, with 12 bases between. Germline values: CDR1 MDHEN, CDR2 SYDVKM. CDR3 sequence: CASSLGWRGEQYF. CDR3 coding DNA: TGTGCCAGCAGTTTAGGGTGGAGGGGAGAGCAGTACTTC.

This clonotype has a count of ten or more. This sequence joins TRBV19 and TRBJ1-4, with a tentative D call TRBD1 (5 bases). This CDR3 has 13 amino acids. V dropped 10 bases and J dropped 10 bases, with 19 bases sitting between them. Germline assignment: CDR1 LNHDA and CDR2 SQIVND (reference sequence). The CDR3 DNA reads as TGTGCCACCTCACTCAGGGAAACTGGAAAACTGTTTTTT. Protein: CATSLRETGKLFF.

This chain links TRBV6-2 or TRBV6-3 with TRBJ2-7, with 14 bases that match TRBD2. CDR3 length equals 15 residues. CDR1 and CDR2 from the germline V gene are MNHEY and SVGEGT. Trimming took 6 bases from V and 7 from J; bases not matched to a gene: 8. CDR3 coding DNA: TGTGCCAGCAGCGCGCCGGGACTAGCGGGGGTTGAGCAGTACTTC. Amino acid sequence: CASSAPGLAGVEQYF.

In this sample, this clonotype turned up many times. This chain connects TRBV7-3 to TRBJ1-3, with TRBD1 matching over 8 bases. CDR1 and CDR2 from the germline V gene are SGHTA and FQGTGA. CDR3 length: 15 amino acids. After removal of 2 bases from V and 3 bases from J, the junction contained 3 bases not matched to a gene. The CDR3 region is CASSLSGGYGNTIYF. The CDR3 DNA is TGTGCCAGCAGCTTATCAGGGGGCTATGGAAACACCATATATTTT.

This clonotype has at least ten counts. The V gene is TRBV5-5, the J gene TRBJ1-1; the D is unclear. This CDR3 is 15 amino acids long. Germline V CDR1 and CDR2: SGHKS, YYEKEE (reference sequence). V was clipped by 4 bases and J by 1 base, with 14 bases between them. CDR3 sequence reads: CASSPVTRSNTEAFF. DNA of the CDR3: TGTGCCAGCAGCCCCGTTACCCGATCGAACACTGAAGCTTTCTTT.

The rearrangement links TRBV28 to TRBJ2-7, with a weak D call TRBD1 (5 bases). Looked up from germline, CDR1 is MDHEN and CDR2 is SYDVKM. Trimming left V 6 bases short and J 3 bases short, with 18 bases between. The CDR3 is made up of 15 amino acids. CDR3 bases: TGTGCCAGCAGCGATCTCCAGGGAAGGCTCTACGAGCAGTACTTC. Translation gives CASSDLQGRLYEQYF. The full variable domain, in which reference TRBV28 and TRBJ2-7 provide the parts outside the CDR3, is DVKVTQSSRYLVKRTGEKVFLECVQDMDHENMFWYRQDPGLGLRLIYFSYDVKMKEKGDIPEGYSVSREKKERFSLILESASTNQTSMYLCASSDLQGRLYEQYFGPGTRLTVT.

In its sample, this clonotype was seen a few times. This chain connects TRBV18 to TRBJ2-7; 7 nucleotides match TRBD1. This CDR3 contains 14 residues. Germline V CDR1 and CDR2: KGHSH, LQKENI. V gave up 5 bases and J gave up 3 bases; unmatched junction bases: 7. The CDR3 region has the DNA TGTGCCAGCTCATCGGGACAGAGCCTCTACGAGCAGTACTTC. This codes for CASSSGQSLYEQYF. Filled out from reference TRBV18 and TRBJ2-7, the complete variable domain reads NAGVMQNPRHLVRRRGQEARLRCSPMKGHSHVYWYRQLPEEGLKFMVYLQKENIIDESGMPKERFSAEFPKEGPSILRIQQVVRGDSAAYFCASSSGQSLYEQYFGPGTRLTVT.

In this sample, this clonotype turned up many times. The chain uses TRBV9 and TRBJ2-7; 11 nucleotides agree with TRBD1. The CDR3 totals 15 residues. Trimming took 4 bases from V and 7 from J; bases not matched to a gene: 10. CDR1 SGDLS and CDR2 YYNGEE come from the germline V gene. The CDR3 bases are TGTGCCAGCAGCACCGGGACAGGGGGAGGTAGGGAGCAGTACTTC. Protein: CASSTGTGGGREQYF.

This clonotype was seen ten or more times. CDR3 DNA sequence: TGTGCCAGCAGTTCCTCGGGACAGGGGCGCTCACCCCTCCACTTT. As protein: CASSSSGQGRSPLHF. The genes are TRBV12-3 or TRBV12-4 and TRBJ1-6, with 10 bases aligning to TRBD1. The CDR3 sequence is 15 residues long. J lost 10 bases, V lost 4 bases, and 7 bases had no gene match.

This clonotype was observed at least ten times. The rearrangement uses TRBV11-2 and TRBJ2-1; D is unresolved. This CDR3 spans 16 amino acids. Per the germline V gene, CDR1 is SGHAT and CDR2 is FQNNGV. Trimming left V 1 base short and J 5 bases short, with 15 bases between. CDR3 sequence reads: CASSLGLAPQNNEQFF. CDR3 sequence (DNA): TGTGCCAGCAGCTTAGGTCTCGCTCCCCAGAACAATGAGCAGTTCTTC.

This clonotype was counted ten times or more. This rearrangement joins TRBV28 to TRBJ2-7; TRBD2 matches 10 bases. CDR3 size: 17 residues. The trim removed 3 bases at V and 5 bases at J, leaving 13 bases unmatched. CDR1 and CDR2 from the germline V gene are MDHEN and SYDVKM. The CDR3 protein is CASSFGLAGVHRNEQYF. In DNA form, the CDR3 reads TGTGCCAGCAGTTTTGGGCTAGCGGGAGTACATCGGAACGAGCAGTACTTC.

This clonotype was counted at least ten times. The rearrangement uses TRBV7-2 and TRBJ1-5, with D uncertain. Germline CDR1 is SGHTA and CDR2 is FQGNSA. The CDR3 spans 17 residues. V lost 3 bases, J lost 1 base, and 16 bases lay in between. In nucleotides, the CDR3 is TGTGCCAGCAGCTTTTATGTAGAGGCAACGAGCAATCAGCCCCAGCATTTT. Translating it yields CASSFYVEATSNQPQHF.

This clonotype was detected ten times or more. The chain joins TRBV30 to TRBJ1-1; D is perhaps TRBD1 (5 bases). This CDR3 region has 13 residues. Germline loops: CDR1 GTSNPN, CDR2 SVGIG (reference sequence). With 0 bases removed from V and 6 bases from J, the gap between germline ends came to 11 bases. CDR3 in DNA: TGTGCCTGGAGTGTATCTGGGGGGGCTGAAGCTTTCTTT. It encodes CAWSVSGGAEAFF.

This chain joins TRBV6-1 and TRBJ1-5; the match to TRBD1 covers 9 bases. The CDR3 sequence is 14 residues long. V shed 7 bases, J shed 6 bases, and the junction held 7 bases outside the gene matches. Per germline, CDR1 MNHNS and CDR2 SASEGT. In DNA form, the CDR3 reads TGTGCCAGCACCCCGGGACAGGGTGCTCAGCCCCAGCATTTT. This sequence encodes CASTPGQGAQPQHF.

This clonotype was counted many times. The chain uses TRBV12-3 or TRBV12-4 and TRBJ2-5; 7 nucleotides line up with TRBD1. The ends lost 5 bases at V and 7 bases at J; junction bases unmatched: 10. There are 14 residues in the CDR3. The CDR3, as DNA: TGTGCCAGCAGTCGACAGGGAAGTATTGGGACCCAGTACTTC. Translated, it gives CASSRQGSIGTQYF.

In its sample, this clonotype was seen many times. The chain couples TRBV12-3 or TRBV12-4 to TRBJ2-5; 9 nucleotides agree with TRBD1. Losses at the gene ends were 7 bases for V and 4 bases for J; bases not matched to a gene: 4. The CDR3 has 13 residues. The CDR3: CASKQGAAETQYF. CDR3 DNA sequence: TGTGCCAGCAAACAGGGGGCGGCAGAGACCCAGTACTTC.

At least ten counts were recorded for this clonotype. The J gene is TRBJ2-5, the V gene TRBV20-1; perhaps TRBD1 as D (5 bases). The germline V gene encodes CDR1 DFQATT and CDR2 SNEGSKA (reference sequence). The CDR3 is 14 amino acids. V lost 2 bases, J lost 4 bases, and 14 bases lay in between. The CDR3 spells CSARLSGFGETQYF. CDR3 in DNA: TGCAGTGCTAGATTGTCAGGGTTCGGAGAGACCCAGTACTTC.